Presented here are 5 T cell receptor beta chains from one specimen sequenced in a study of shared clonotypes between healthy human individuals (dated by TCRdb to about 2020). Libraries were constructed by the immunoSEQ multiplex PCR assay. The source is immuneACCESS, and TCRdb retained only in-frame sequences with V and J called. Part of the clones is not carried over; for the studies checked, unresolved V genes explain less than half of this, and the remainder is unexplained. The sample yields under 750,000 clones; 72% were counted once. The ten top clones hold over 1.5% of the sample. The sample comprised memory CD4+ T cells sorted from blood. Per the publication, the cell subset or site label means: CD45RA-negative fraction. The receptors come from a woman aged 25 to 39 in good health.

This clone was seen just once. This sequence joins TRBV28 and TRBJ1-2; the D gene is possibly TRBD1 (5 bases). Germline-derived CDR1 and CDR2 are MDHEN and SYDVKM. This CDR3 has 14 residues. V lost 3 bases and J 4 bases, leaving 12 bases between the germline ends. CDR3: CASSFVDGTYGYTF. As DNA, the CDR3 is TGTGCCAGCAGTTTTGTCGACGGGACCTATGGCTACACCTTC.

In this sample, this clone turned up a few times. The chain is built from TRBV29-1 and TRBJ1-2; D gene ambiguous. The CDR3 extends over 11 amino acids. Germline V CDR1 and CDR2: SQVTM, ANQGSEA. V gave up 1 base and J gave up 2 bases, with 2 bases separating them. Written as DNA, the CDR3 is TGCAGCGTTGAAGGAAACTATGGCTACACCTTC. Amino acids: CSVEGNYGYTF.

The chain carries TRBV27 and TRBJ1-1; a weak D match, TRBD1 (6 bases). The V end lost 6 bases, the J end lost 6 bases, and 11 bases lay between the germline ends. The length of the CDR3 is 12 residues. The germline V gene encodes CDR1 MNHEY and CDR2 SMNVEV (reference sequence). For the CDR3, the DNA is TGTGCCAGCAGCAAAGGGGGGGCTGAAGCTTTCTTT. Its translation: CASSKGGAEAFF.

This chain connects TRBV28 to TRBJ2-1; TRBD2 aligns across 11 bases. With V trimmed by 7 bases and J by 6 bases, 17 bases remained unmatched. The CDR3 sequence is 18 residues long. Germline CDR1 is MDHEN and CDR2 is SYDVKM. The CDR3 sequence is CASKFILKLAGESNEQFF. CDR3 bases: TGTGCCAGCAAGTTTATCCTAAAACTAGCGGGAGAATCCAATGAGCAGTTCTTC.

The rearrangement uses TRBV5-4 and TRBJ2-3, with 9 nucleotides matching TRBD2. CDR1 is SGHNT, CDR2 YYREEE, per germline (reference sequence). Trimming removed 4 bases from V and 3 bases from J; junction bases left unmatched: 9. This CDR3 region has 16 residues. This CDR3 reads CASSPGTSQQTDTQYF. The CDR3 nucleotides read TGTGCCAGCAGCCCCGGGACTAGCCAGCAAACAGATACGCAGTATTTT.